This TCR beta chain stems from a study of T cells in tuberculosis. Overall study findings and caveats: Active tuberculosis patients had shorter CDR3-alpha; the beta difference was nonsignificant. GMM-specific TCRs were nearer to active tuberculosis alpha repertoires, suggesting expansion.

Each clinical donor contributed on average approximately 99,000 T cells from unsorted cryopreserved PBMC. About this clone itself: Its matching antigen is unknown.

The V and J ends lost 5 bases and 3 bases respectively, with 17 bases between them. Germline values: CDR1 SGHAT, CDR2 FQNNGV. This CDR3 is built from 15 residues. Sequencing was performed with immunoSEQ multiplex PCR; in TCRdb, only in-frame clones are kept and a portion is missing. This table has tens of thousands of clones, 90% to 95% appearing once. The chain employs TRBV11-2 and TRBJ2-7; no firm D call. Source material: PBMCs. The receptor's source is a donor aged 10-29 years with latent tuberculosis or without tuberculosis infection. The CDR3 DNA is TGTGCCAGCAGCGAAACGGATGGATCGGGCTACGAGCAGTACTTC. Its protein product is CASSETDGSGYEQYF.